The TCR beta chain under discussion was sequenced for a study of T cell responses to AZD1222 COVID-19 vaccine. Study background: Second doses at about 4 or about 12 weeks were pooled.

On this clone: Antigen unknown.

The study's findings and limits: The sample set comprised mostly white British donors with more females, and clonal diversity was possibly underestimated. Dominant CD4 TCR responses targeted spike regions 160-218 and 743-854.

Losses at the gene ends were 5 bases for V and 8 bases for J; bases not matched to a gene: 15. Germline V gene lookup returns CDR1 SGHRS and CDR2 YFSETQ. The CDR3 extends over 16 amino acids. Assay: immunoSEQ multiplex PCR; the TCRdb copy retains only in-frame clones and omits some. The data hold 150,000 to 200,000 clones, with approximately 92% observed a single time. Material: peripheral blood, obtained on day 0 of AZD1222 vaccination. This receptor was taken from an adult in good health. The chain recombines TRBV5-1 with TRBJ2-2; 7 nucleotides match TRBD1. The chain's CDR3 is CASSAGGQFAQGELFF. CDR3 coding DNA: TGCGCCAGCAGTGCTGGGGGACAGTTTGCCCAAGGGGAGCTGTTTTTT. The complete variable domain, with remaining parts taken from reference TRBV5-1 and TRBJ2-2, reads KAGVTQTPRYLIKTRGQQVTLSCSPISGHRSVSWYQQTPGQGLQFLFEYFSETQRNKGNFPGRFSGRQFSNSRSEMNVSTLELGDSALYLCASSAGGQFAQGELFFGEGSRLTVL.